These 27 T cell receptor beta chains share one sample of origin, sequenced in a study of blood T cell repertoires in COVID-19. TCRdb keeps only in-frame clones here, not all; method: immunoSEQ multiplex PCR. The table shows a few hundred thousand clones, with about 90% occurring only once. The sample was PBMCs or T cells enriched from blood (not recorded which). The origin of the receptors is a woman aged 25 to 39 who had recovered from COVID-19.

The chain couples TRBV7-2 to TRBJ2-3; TRBD2 aligns across 8 bases. The germline V gene encodes CDR1 SGHTA and CDR2 FQGNSA. The J segment lost 4 bases and the V segment lost 2 bases, leaving 11 bases of the junction unmatched. The CDR3 is 17 residues long. CDR3 nucleotides: TGTGCCAGCAGCTTATGGGCGGGAGGCGCCGGGGCAGATACGCAGTATTTT. It encodes CASSLWAGGAGADTQYF.

The chain has TRBV6-4 and TRBJ2-1, with D perhaps TRBD2 (6 bases). Germline V lookup: CDR1 MRHNA, CDR2 SNTAGT. This CDR3 comprises 15 residues. V was shortened by 0 bases and J by 5 bases, with 11 bases between the two germline ends. The CDR3: CASSDSLAEHNEQFF. The DNA for the CDR3 is TGTGCCAGCAGTGACTCTTTAGCGGAGCACAATGAGCAGTTCTTC.

The V and J genes are TRBV4-2 and TRBJ1-2; TRBD1 matches 7 bases. CDR1 LGHNA and CDR2 YNFKEQ come from the germline V gene. This CDR3 is 15 amino acids long. The V segment lost 3 bases and the J segment 1 base; nucleotides outside the gene matches: 5. This CDR3 is CASSQVRQGNYGYTF. The CDR3 nucleotides read TGTGCCAGCAGCCAGGTCCGACAGGGTAACTATGGCTACACCTTC.

The CDR3 spells CASSPEEYSVAGDRGGYTF. For the CDR3, the DNA is TGTGCCAGCTCACCAGAGGAATATTCCGTAGCGGGGGATCGTGGTGGCTACACCTTC. The chain employs TRBV18 and TRBJ1-2; perhaps TRBD1 as D (5 bases). V lost 2 bases and J 7 bases, leaving 29 bases between the germline ends. The CDR3 spans 19 residues. CDR1 is KGHSH, CDR2 LQKENI, per germline.

This rearrangement joins TRBV2 to TRBJ1-5, with 12 nucleotides matching TRBD1. V gave up 2 bases and J gave up 6 bases; unmatched junction bases: 20. This CDR3 spans 21 amino acids. CDR1 and CDR2 (germline): SNHLY, FYNNEI. The CDR3 coding sequence is TGTGCCAGCAGTGAAAACTTTTTGGGGACAGGGGGCCCGGACCCCGGTCAGCCCCAGCATTTT. This gives the protein CASSENFLGTGGPDPGQPQHF.

The gene calls are TRBV5-1 and TRBJ1-2; D is perhaps TRBD1 (5 bases). This CDR3 region has 13 residues. Looked up from germline, CDR1 is SGHRS and CDR2 is YFSETQ. Between the trimmed V and J ends, which lost 5 bases and 7 bases, there was a span of 15 bases. DNA of the CDR3: TGCGCCAGCAGACAGCAAGGGGCGCCTGGCTACACCTTC. This translates into CASRQQGAPGYTF.

The V gene is TRBV7-8, the J gene TRBJ1-1; TRBD1 might be the D (6 bases). Looked up from germline, CDR1 is SGHVS and CDR2 is FQNEAQ. This CDR3 region has 13 residues. Trimming took off 6 bases at V and 1 base at J, with 9 bases between the two ends. The CDR3 here is CASRWTENTEAFF. The CDR3 DNA reads TGTGCCAGCAGGTGGACAGAGAACACTGAAGCTTTCTTT.

The gene calls are TRBV6-5 and TRBJ1-1, with no clear D. This CDR3 contains 14 residues. CDR1 is MNHEY, CDR2 SVGAGI, per germline. The germline V and J ends were trimmed by 7 bases and 7 bases, with 19 bases remaining between them. Written as DNA, the CDR3 is TGTGCCAGCACTTCCCTGGAGTTCCGGTATGAAGCTTTCTTT. This codes for CASTSLEFRYEAFF.

The chain carries TRBV27 and TRBJ2-1, with TRBD2 matching over 8 bases. J gave up 3 bases and V 2 bases, and 6 bases lay outside the gene matches. Germline values: CDR1 MNHEY, CDR2 SMNVEV (reference sequence). This CDR3 region has 16 residues. The CDR3 spells CASSLVGLAGYNEQFF. CDR3 DNA sequence: TGTGCCAGCAGTTTAGTAGGGCTAGCGGGCTACAATGAGCAGTTCTTC.

This clone was detected a few times. This chain uses TRBV20-1 with TRBJ1-5, with 9 bases matching TRBD1. Germline CDR1 is DFQATT and CDR2 is SNEGSKA (reference sequence). CDR3 length equals 16 residues. V lost 3 bases to trimming and J lost 0 bases; unmatched junction nucleotides: 6. CDR3 DNA: TGCAGTGCTAGTCTAGTGGGACAGGGTAGCAATCAGCCCCAGCATTTT. Translating it yields CSASLVGQGSNQPQHF.

J is TRBJ2-7 and V is TRBV5-1; D remains unclear. Trimming stripped 2 bases from V and 2 bases from J, with 20 bases between. The germline V gene encodes CDR1 SGHRS and CDR2 YFSETQ. CDR3 length equals 17 residues. The DNA for the CDR3 is TGCGCCAGCAGCTTTGGCGTCGGAGAAAGGCCCACCTACGAGCAGTACTTC. Translated: CASSFGVGERPTYEQYF.

A few counts support this clone. The chain couples TRBV18 to TRBJ2-1; TRBD2 matches 8 bases. The V gene's germline CDR1 is KGHSH and CDR2 LQKENI. CDR3 length equals 17 residues. V shed 3 bases and J 1 base; nucleotides not matched to a gene: 8. The CDR3 DNA reads as TGTGCCAGCTCACCGGCAGGTGCGGGAGGATCCTACAATGAGCAGTTCTTC. Translation gives CASSPAGAGGSYNEQFF.

The genes are TRBV7-8 and TRBJ2-1; 8 bases line up with TRBD2. J was trimmed by 8 bases and V by 1 base; bases with no gene match: 10. This CDR3 contains 16 residues. The germline V gene encodes CDR1 SGHVS and CDR2 FQNEAQ. The CDR3 DNA sequence: TGTGCCAGCAGCTTAGATCGGCGCGGGAGGCGGGATGAGCAGTTCTTC. This codes for CASSLDRRGRRDEQFF. Using reference TRBV7-8 and TRBJ2-1 for the parts outside the CDR3, the full variable domain is GAGVSQSPRYKVAKRGQDVALRCDPISGHVSLFWYQQALGQGPEFLTYFQNEAQLDKSGLPSDRFFAERPEGSVSTLKIQRTQQEDSAVYLCASSLDRRGRRDEQFFGPGTRLTVL.

The J gene is TRBJ2-7, the V gene TRBV29-1; 7 nucleotides agree with TRBD1. J lost 1 base, V lost 6 bases, and 3 bases had no gene match. The germline gives CDR1 SQVTM, CDR2 ANQGSEA. The CDR3 totals 12 residues. The CDR3, as DNA: TGCAGCGTGTACAGGGGTTCCTACGAGCAGTACTTC. It translates to CSVYRGSYEQYF.

This clone was counted a single time. The chain has TRBV18 and TRBJ2-5; D not certain. The CDR3 covers 13 residues. The germline V gene has CDR1 KGHSH and CDR2 LQKENI. The V and J ends lost 1 base and 5 bases respectively, with 8 bases between them. The CDR3 DNA reads as TGTGCCAGCTCACCACTGTACGGGGAGACCCAGTACTTC. Translating it yields CASSPLYGETQYF.

The CDR3 sequence: CASSLGSNLRETQYF. The CDR3 nucleotides read TGTGCCAGCAGCTTGGGGTCCAATTTGAGGGAGACCCAGTACTTC. The rearrangement links TRBV5-5 to TRBJ2-5; D unresolved. Germline V lookup: CDR1 SGHKS, CDR2 YYEKEE (reference sequence). V lost 0 bases, J lost 5 bases, and 14 bases lay in between. The CDR3 runs 15 residues.

V is TRBV5-1 and J is TRBJ2-1; TRBD2 might be the D (5 bases). This CDR3 comprises 13 residues. With 3 bases removed from V and 10 bases from J, the gap between germline ends came to 14 bases. Germline V gene data show CDR1 as SGHRS and CDR2 as YFSETQ. CDR3 DNA sequence: TGCGCCAGCAGCTGGCTGGGTACGGGAGAGCAGTTCTTC. It specifies CASSWLGTGEQFF.

The V gene is TRBV14, the J gene TRBJ2-1; tentatively, D is TRBD2 (5 bases). The germline V and J ends were trimmed by 4 bases and 6 bases, with 16 bases remaining between them. CDR1 is SGHDN, CDR2 FVKESK, per germline. This CDR3 has 15 amino acids. CDR3 loop: CASSRGLDRLNEQFF. In DNA form, the CDR3 reads TGTGCCAGCAGCCGTGGACTGGATAGACTCAATGAGCAGTTCTTC. Supplemented by reference TRBV14 and TRBJ2-1, the full variable domain reads EAGVTQFPSHSVIEKGQTVTLRCDPISGHDNLYWYRRVMGKEIKFLLHFVKESKQDESGMPNNRFLAERTGGTYSTLKVQPAELEDSGVYFCASSRGLDRLNEQFFGPGTRLTVL.

This sequence joins TRBV4-2 and TRBJ1-3; TRBD1 agrees at 8 bases. Germline V gene sequence: CDR1 LGHNA, CDR2 YNFKEQ. There are 15 residues in the CDR3. Unmatched junction bases numbered 16, after V lost 3 bases and J lost 15 bases. CDR3 in amino acids: CASSQEDRVGDHPYF. CDR3 DNA sequence: TGTGCCAGCAGCCAGGAGGACAGGGTGGGGGACCACCCATATTTT.

This rearrangement joins TRBV10-2 to TRBJ1-4; weak D call: TRBD1 (6 bases). CDR1 is WSHSY and CDR2 is SAAADI in the germline V gene. The CDR3 runs to 16 residues. Trimming took off 3 bases at V and 3 bases at J, with 14 bases between the two ends. CDR3: CASSDLGAHANEKLFF. In DNA form, the CDR3 reads TGCGCCAGCAGTGATCTGGGGGCGCATGCTAATGAAAAACTGTTTTTT.

The chain is built from TRBV6-5 and TRBJ1-3; D is perhaps TRBD1 (5 bases). The germline V and J ends were trimmed by 0 bases and 2 bases, with 8 bases remaining between them. Germline V gene sequence: CDR1 MNHEY, CDR2 SVGAGI. CDR3 length: 15 amino acids. The CDR3 DNA reads as TGTGCCAGCAGTTACTCTTGGGGGGCTGGAAACACCATATATTTT. This gives the protein CASSYSWGAGNTIYF.

In its sample, this clone was seen once. This sequence joins TRBV6-1 and TRBJ2-1; a possible D gene is TRBD2 (6 bases). V dropped 1 base and J dropped 6 bases, with 28 bases sitting between them. This CDR3 is 20 amino acids long. Germline CDR1 is MNHNS and CDR2 is SASEGT. The CDR3 region has the DNA TGTGCCAGCAGTGAAGAGATCCCCCAATTCCGGGACTCTAGGGGCAATGAGCAGTTCTTC. It translates to CASSEEIPQFRDSRGNEQFF.

V is TRBV13 and J is TRBJ2-5, with 9 positions matching TRBD2. The CDR3 extends over 15 amino acids. Germline V CDR1 and CDR2: PRHDT, FYEKMQ (reference sequence). The J segment lost 3 bases and the V segment lost 8 bases, leaving 10 bases of the junction unmatched. The CDR3 DNA sequence: TGTGCCAGCGCTAGCGGGAAAGTACGAAAAGAGACCCAGTACTTC. This sequence encodes CASASGKVRKETQYF.

This chain joins TRBV5-1 and TRBJ1-5; the D gene is possibly TRBD1 (6 bases). This CDR3 has 13 amino acids. In germline, CDR1 is SGHRS, CDR2 YFSETQ. V was trimmed by 1 base and J by 8 bases, leaving 10 bases between them. CDR3 protein: CASSLQGQEPQHF. The CDR3 DNA follows: TGCGCCAGCAGCTTGCAGGGGCAGGAGCCCCAGCATTTT.

The chain combines TRBV1 with TRBJ2-7; the table gives TRBD1 as D, unverified against the DNA. TRBV1 is classified as a pseudogene. The CDR3 has 17 residues. CDR3 region: CTSSLSRDRDENYEQYF. For the CDR3, the DNA is TGCACCAGCAGCCTGTCCCGGGACAGGGACGAGAACTACGAGCAGTACTTC.

The chain has TRBV7-9 and TRBJ2-5; 7 bases line up with TRBD2. Trimming took 4 bases from V and 6 from J; bases not matched to a gene: 2. This CDR3 contains 12 residues. Per germline, CDR1 SEHNR and CDR2 FQNEAQ (reference sequence). The CDR3 region is CASSSGGKTQYF. The CDR3 DNA follows: TGTGCCAGCAGCTCGGGGGGTAAGACCCAGTACTTC.

The chain has TRBV6-5 and TRBJ2-7, with TRBD2 as a possible D gene (5 bases). Germline CDR1 is MNHEY and CDR2 is SVGAGI. The length of the CDR3 is 15 residues. V dropped 2 bases and J dropped 2 bases, with 13 bases sitting between them. CDR3 sequence reads: CASSYVPEGPYEQYF. The CDR3 DNA follows: TGTGCCAGCAGTTACGTGCCAGAGGGTCCCTACGAGCAGTACTTC.